Only a few counts were recorded for the clone carrying this T cell receptor (beta chain). The sample belongs to a study of patients and donors after allogeneic stem cell transplantation. TCRdb reprocessed the RT-PCR reads via MiXCR and lists one record per CDR3 protein. The data contain roughly 940,000 distinct CDR3 sequences, approximately 18% of them seen just once; the ten biggest clones take up roughly 6%. This sequence was found in a human donor who was either an allogeneic HSCT recipient or a stem cell or donor lymphocyte infusion donor (not recorded which). It is not recorded whose cells these are; they may come from a transplant donor. The material sequenced was blood, either unsorted or a sorted T cell fraction (not recorded which).

CDR3 coding DNA: TGTGCCAGCAGAGACCTCCGTAGGGAGAATATAGAGACCCAGTACTTC. Its translation is CASRDLRRENIETQYF. The rearrangement links TRBV7-6 to TRBJ2-5, with D tentatively TRBD2 (5 bases). Deletions cut 6 bases from V and 4 bases from J, with 21 bases between. Germline lookup yields CDR1 SGHVS and CDR2 FNYEAQ. There are 16 residues in the CDR3.